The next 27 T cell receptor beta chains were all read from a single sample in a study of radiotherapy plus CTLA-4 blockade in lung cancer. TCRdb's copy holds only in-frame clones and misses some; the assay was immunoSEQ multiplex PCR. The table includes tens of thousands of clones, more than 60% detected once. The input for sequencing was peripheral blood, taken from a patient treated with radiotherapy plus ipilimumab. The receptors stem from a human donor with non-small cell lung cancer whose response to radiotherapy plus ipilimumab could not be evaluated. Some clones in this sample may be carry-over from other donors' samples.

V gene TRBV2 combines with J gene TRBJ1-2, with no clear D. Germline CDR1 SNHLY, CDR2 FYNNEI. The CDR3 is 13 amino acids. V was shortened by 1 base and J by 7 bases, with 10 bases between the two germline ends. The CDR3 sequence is CASSEDSGGGYTF. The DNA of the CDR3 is TGTGCCAGCAGTGAAGACTCTGGCGGTGGCTACACCTTC.

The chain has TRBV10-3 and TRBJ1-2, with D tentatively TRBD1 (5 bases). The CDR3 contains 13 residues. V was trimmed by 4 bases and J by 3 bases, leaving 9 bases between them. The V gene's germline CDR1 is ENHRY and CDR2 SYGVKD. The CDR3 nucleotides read TGTGCCATCAGTGCGGGGGGGGACTATGGCTACACCTTC. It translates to CAISAGGDYGYTF.

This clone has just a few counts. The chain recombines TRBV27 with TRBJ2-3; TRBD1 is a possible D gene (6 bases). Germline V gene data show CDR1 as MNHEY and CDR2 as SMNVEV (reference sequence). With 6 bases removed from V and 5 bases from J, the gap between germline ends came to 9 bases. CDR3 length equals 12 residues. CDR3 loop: CASRGAGDTQYF. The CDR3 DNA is TGTGCCAGCAGGGGGGCTGGAGATACGCAGTATTTT.

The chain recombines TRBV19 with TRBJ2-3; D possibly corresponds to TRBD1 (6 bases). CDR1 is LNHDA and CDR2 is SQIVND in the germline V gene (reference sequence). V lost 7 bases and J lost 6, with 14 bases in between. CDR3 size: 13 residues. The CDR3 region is CASTLTGVDTQYF. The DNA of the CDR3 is TGTGCCAGTACCCTGACAGGCGTCGATACGCAGTATTTT.

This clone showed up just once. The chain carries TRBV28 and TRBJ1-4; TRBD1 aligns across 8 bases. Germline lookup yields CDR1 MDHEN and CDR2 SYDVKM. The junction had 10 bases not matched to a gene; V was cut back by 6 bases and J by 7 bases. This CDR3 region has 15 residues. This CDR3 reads CASRDPGGVGEKLFF. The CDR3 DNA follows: TGTGCCAGCAGAGACCCAGGGGGCGTTGGTGAAAAACTGTTTTTT.

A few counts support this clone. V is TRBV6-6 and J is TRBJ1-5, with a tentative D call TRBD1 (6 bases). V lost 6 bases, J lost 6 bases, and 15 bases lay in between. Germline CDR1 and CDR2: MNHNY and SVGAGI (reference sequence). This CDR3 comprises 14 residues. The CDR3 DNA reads TGTGCCAGCAGCCTCACAGGGATCGGTCAGCCCCAGCATTTT. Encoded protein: CASSLTGIGQPQHF.

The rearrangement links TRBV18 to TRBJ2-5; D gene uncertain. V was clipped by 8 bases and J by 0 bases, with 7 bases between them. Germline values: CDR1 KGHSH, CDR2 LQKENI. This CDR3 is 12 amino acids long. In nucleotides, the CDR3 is TGTGCCAGCCGCCGGGACCAAGAGACCCAGTACTTC. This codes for CASRRDQETQYF.

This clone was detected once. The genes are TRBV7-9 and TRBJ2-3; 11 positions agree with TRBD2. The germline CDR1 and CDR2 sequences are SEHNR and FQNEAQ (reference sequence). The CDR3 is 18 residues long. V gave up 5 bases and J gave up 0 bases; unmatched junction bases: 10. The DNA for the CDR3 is TGTGCCAGCAGCCGCTGGATAGCGGGGGGGACTAGCACAGATACGCAGTATTTT. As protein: CASSRWIAGGTSTDTQYF.

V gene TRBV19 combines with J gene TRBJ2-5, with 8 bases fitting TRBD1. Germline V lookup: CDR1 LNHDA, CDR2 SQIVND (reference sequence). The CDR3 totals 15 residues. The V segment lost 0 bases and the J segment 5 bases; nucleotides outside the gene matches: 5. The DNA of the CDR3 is TGTGCCAGTAGTATAGAGGGACAGGTGTGGGAGACCCAGTACTTC. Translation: CASSIEGQVWETQYF.

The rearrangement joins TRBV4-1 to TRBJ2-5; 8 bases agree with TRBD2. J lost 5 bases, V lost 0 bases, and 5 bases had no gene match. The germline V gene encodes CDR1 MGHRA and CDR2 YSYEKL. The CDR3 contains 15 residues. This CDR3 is CASSQESGGQETQYF. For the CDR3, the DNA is TGCGCCAGCAGCCAAGAATCGGGGGGGCAGGAGACCCAGTACTTC.

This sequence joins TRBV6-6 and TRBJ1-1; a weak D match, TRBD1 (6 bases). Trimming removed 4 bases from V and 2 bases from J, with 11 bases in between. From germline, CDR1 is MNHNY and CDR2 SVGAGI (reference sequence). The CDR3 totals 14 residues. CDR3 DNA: TGTGCCAGCAGTTTGACAGGTTACAACACTGAAGCTTTCTTT. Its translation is CASSLTGYNTEAFF.

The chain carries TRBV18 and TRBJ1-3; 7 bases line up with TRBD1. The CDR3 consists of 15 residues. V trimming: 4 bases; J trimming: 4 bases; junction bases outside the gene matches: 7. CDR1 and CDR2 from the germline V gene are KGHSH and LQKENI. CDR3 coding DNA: TGTGCCAGCTCACGCCCGACAGGGACAGGAAACACCATATATTTT. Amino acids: CASSRPTGTGNTIYF. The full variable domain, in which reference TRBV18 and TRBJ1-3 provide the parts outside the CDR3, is NAGVMQNPRHLVRRRGQEARLRCSPMKGHSHVYWYRQLPEEGLKFMVYLQKENIIDESGMPKERFSAEFPKEGPSILRIQQVVRGDSAAYFCASSRPTGTGNTIYFGEGSWLTVV.

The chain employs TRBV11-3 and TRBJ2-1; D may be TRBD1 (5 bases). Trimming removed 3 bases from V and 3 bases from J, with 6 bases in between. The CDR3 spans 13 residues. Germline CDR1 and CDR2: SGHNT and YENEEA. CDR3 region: CASSLQGYNEQFF. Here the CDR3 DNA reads TGTGCCAGCAGCTTGCAGGGCTACAATGAGCAGTTCTTC.

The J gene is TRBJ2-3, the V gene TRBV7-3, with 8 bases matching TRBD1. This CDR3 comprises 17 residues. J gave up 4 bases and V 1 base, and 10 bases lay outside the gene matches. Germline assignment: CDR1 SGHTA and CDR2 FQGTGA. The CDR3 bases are TGTGCCAGCAGCTTAAAGGCCCAGGGGGCGCCGGCAGATACGCAGTATTTT. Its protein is CASSLKAQGAPADTQYF.

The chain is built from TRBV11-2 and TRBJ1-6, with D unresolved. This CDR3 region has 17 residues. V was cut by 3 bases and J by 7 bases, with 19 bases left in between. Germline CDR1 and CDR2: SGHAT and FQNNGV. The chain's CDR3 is CASSLSTRRGRNSPLHF. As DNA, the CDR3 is TGTGCCAGCAGCTTGTCCACTAGGAGAGGGAGGAATTCACCCCTCCACTTT.

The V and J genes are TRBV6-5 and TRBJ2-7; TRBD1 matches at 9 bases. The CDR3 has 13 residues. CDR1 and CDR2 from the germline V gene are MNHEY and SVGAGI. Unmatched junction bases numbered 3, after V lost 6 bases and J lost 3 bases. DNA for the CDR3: TGTGCCAGCAGGGGACAGGGAGGCTACGAGCAGTACTTC. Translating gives CASRGQGGYEQYF.

Written as DNA, the CDR3 is TGTGCCAGCAGCGCCCCGGACAGGGACACCGGGGAGCTGTTTTTT. Residues: CASSAPDRDTGELFF. The V and J genes are TRBV9 and TRBJ2-2, with TRBD1 matching over 8 bases. Unmatched junction bases numbered 4, after V lost 3 bases and J lost 3 bases. Germline V gene data show CDR1 as SGDLS and CDR2 as YYNGEE. The CDR3 sequence is 15 residues long.

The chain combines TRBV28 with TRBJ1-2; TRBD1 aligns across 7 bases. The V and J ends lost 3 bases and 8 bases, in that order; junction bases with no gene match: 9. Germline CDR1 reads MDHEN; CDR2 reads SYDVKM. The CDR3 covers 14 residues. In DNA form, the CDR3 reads TGTGCCAGCAGTTTGGTCCGACAGGGTTACGGCTACACCTTC. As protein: CASSLVRQGYGYTF.

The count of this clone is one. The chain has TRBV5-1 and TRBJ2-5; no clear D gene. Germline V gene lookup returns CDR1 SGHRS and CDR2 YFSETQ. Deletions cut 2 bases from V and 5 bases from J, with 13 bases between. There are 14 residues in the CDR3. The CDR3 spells CASSFDVARETQYF. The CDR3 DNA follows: TGCGCCAGCAGCTTTGACGTAGCTCGGGAGACCCAGTACTTC.

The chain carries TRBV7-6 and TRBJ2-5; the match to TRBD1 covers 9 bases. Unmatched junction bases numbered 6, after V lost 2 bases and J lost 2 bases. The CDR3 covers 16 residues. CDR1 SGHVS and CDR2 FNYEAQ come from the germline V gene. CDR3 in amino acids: CASSLLQGAIQETQYF. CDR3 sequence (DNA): TGTGCCAGCAGCTTATTACAGGGGGCGATACAAGAGACCCAGTACTTC.

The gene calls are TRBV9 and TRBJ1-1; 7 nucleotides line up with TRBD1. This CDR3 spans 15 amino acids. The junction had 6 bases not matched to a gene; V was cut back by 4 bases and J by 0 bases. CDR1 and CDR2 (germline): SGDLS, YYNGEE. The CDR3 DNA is TGTGCCAGCAGCCCTCGACAGGGCTTGAACACTGAAGCTTTCTTT. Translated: CASSPRQGLNTEAFF.

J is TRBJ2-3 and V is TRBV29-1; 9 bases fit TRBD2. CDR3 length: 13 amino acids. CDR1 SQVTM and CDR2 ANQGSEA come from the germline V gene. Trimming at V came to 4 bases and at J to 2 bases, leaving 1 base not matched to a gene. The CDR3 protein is CSVGGLATDTQYF. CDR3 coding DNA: TGCAGCGTTGGGGGACTAGCCACAGATACGCAGTATTTT.

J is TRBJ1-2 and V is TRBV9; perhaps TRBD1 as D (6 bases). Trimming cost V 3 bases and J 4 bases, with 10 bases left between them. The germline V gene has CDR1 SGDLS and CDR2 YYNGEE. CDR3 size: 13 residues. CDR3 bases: TGTGCCAGCAGCGAACGGACAGTCTATGGCTACACCTTC. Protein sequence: CASSERTVYGYTF.

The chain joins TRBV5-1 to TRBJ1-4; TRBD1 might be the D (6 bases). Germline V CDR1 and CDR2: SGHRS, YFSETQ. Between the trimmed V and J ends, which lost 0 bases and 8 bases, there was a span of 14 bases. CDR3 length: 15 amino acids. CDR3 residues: CASSLASGAREKLFF. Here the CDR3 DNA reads TGCGCCAGCAGCTTGGCCTCAGGGGCCCGGGAAAAACTGTTTTTT.

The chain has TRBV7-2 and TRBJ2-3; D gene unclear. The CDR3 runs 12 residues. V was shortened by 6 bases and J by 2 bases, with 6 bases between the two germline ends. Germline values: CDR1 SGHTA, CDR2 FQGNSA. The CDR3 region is CASSPYTDTQYF. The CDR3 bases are TGTGCCAGCAGTCCCTACACAGATACGCAGTATTTT.

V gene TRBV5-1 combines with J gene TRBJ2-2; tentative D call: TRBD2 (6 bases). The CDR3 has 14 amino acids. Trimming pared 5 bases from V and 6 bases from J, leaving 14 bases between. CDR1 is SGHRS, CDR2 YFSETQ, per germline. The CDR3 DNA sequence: TGCGCCAGCAGACCGGGGACTGAATCCGGGGAGCTGTTTTTT. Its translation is CASRPGTESGELFF.

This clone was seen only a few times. The CDR3 protein is CASSRTGSGNTIYF. Written as DNA, the CDR3 is TGTGCCAGTAGTCGGACAGGGTCTGGAAACACCATATATTTT. This chain joins TRBV19 and TRBJ1-3, with 8 bases fitting TRBD1. Germline trimming cut 5 bases from V and 1 base from J; bases unmatched to any gene: 1. Germline V gene sequence: CDR1 LNHDA, CDR2 SQIVND (reference sequence). The CDR3 extends over 14 amino acids.